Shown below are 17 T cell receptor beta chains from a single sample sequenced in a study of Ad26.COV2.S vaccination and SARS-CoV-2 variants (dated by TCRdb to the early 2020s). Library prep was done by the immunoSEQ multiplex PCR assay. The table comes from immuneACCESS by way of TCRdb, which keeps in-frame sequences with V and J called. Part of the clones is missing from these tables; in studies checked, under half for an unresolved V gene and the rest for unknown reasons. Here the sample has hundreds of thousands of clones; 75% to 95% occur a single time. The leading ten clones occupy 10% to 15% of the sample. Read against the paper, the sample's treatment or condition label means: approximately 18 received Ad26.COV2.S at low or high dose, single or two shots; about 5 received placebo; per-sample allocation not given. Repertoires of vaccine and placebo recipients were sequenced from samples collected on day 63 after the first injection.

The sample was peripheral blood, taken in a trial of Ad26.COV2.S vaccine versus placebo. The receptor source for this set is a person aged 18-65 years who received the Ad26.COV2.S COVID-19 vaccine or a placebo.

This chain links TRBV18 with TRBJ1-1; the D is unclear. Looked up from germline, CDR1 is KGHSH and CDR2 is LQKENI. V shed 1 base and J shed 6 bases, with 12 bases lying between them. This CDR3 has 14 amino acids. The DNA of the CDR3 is TGTGCCAGCTCACCACTCGACGGGGTGGCTGAAGCTTTCTTT. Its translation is CASSPLDGVAEAFF.

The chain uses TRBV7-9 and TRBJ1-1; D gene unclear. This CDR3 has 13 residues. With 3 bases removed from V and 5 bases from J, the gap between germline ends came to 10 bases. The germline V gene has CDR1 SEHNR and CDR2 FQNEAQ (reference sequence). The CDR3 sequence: CASSFFEETEAFF. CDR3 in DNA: TGTGCCAGCAGCTTTTTCGAGGAAACTGAAGCTTTCTTT.

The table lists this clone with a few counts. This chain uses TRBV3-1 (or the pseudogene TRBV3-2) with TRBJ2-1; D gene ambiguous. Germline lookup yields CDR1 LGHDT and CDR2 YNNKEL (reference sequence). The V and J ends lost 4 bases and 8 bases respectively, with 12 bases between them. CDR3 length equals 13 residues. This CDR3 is CASSPSPPHEQFF. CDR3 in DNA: TGTGCCAGCAGCCCTTCTCCCCCGCATGAGCAGTTCTTC.

The CDR3 DNA reads TGTGCCAGCTCACCAGGGACAGGGGTCTATGGCTACACCTTC. Translated: CASSPGTGVYGYTF. V gene TRBV18 combines with J gene TRBJ1-2, with TRBD1 matching 10 bases. J gave up 4 bases and V 2 bases, and 1 base lay outside the gene matches. The CDR3 covers 14 residues. Germline CDR1 is KGHSH and CDR2 is LQKENI.

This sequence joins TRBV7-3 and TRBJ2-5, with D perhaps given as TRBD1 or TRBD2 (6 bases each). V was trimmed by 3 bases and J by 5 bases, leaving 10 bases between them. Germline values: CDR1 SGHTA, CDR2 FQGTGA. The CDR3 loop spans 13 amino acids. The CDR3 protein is CASSLGGEETQYF. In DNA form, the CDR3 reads TGTGCCAGCAGCTTGGGGGGCGAGGAGACCCAGTACTTC. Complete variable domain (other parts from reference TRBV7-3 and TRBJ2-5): GAGVSQTPSNKVTEKGKYVELRCDPISGHTALYWYRQSLGQGPEFLIYFQGTGAADDSGLPNDRFFAVRPEGSVSTLKIQRTERGDSAVYLCASSLGGEETQYFGPGTRLLVL.

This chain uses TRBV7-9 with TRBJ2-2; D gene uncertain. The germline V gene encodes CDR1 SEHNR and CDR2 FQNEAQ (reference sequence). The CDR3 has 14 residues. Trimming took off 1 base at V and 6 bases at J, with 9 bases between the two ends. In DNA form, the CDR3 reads TGTGCCAGCAGCTTAGTGGCCAACGCCGGGGAGCTGTTTTTT. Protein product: CASSLVANAGELFF.

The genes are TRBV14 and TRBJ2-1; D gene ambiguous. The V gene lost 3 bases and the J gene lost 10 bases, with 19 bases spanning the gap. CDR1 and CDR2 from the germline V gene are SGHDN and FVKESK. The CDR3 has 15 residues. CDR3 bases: TGTGCCAGCAGCCACTGGGATCGGACCCCCGGCGAGCAGTTCTTC. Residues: CASSHWDRTPGEQFF.

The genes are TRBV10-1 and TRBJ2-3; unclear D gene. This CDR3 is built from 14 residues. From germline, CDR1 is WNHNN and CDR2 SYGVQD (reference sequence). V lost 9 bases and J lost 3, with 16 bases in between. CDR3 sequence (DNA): TGCGCCAGTCCGCCGCATGGGGAAACAGATACGCAGTATTTT. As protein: CASPPHGETDTQYF.

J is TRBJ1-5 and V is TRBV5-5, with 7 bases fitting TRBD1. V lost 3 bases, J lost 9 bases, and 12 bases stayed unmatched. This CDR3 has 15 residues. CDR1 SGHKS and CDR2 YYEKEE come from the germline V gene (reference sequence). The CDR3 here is CASSSLDDRVGPQHF. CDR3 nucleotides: TGTGCCAGCAGCTCGCTCGATGACAGGGTCGGGCCCCAGCATTTT.

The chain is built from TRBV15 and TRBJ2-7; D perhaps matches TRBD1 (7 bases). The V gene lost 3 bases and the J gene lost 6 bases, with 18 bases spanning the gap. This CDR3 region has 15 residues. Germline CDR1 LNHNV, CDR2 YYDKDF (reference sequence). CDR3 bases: TGTGCCACCAGCAGCCCCGGCGGGACAGTTGGCGAGCAGTACTTC. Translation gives CATSSPGGTVGEQYF. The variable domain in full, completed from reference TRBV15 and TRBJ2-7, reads DAMVIQNPRYQVTQFGKPVTLSCSQTLNHNVMYWYQQKSSQAPKLLFHYYDKDFNNEADTPDNFQSRRPNTSFCFLDIRSPGLGDTAMYLCATSSPGGTVGEQYFGPGTRLTVT.

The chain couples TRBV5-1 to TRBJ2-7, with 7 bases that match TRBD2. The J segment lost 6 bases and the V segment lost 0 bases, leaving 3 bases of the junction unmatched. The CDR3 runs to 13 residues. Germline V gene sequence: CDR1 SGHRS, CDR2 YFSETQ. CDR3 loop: CASSLGPGGEQYF. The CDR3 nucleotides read TGCGCCAGCAGCTTGGGACCGGGGGGCGAGCAGTACTTC.

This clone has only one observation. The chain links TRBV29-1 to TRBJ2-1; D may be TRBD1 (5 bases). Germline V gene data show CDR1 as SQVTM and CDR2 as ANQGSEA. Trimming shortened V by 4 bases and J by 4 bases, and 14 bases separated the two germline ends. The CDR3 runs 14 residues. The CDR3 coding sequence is TGCAGCGTTGTAGTGCAGGGCGTTTACAATGAGCAGTTCTTC. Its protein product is CSVVVQGVYNEQFF.

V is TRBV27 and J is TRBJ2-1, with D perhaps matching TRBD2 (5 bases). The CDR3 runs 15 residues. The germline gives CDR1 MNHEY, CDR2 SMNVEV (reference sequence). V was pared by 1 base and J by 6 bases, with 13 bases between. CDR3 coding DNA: TGTGCCAGCAGTTTATTTATCGGACTCCCCAATGAGCAGTTCTTC. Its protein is CASSLFIGLPNEQFF.

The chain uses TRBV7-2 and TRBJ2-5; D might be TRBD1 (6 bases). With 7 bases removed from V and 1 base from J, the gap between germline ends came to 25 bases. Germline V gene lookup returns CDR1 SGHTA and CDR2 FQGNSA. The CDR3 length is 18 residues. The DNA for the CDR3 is TGTGCCAGCACCGAAACGGGGCCCAGGGGTACACTCCAAGAGACCCAGTACTTC. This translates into CASTETGPRGTLQETQYF.

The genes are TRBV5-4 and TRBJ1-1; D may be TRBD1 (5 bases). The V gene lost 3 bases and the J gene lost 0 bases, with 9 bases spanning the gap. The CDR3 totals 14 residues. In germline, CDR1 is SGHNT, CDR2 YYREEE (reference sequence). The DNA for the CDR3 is TGTGCCAGCAGCTCTGGACATATGAACACTGAAGCTTTCTTT. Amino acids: CASSSGHMNTEAFF.

CDR3 in amino acids: CAIMGTASGGNNEQFF. In DNA form, the CDR3 reads TGTGCCATCATGGGGACAGCTAGCGGGGGGAACAATGAGCAGTTCTTC. The chain employs TRBV10-3 and TRBJ2-1; 11 nucleotides align to TRBD2. J lost 5 bases, V lost 7 bases, and 10 bases had no gene match. Germline V lookup: CDR1 ENHRY, CDR2 SYGVKD. The CDR3 is 16 amino acids.

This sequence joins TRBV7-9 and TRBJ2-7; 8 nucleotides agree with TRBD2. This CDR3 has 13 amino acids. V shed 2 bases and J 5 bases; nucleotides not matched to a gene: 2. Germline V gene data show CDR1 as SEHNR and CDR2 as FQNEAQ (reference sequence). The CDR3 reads CASSLREGDEQYF. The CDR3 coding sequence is TGTGCCAGCAGCTTACGGGAGGGAGACGAGCAGTACTTC.